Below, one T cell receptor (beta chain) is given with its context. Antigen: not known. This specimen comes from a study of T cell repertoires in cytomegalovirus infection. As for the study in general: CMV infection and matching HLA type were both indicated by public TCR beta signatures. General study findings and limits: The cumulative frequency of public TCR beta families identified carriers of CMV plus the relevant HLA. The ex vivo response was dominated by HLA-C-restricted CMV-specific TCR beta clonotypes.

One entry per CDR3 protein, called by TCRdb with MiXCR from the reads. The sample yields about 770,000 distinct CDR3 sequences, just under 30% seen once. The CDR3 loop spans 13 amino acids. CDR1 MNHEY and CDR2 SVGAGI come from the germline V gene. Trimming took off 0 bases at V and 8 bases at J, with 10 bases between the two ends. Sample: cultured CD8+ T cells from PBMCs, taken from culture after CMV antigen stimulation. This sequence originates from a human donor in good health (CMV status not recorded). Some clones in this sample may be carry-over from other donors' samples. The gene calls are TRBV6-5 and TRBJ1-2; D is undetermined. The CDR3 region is CASSYSGQGGYTF. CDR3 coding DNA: TGTGCCAGCAGTTACTCTGGCCAAGGGGGCTACACCTTC.